A selection of T cell receptor beta chains follows, all from one sample in a study of CD4 T cells in relation to SARS-CoV-2 and coronaviruses. Assay used: immunoSEQ multiplex PCR; TCRdb lists only in-frame clones, some missing. The data show about 12,000 clones, over 65% seen once. These receptors lack a known antigen. The material sequenced was CD4+ T cells from PBMCs, cultured in vitro. The origin of the receptors is a human donor in good health. The CDR3 runs from the conserved cysteine through the conserved F or W. Each record gives: clone size, J gene, D gene, V gene, CDR3 DNA, CDR3 protein. A D gene is named only where the DNA matches it firmly. The size of a clone is reported for some rows only, either as once, few or many, or as a class for expanded clones.

>once|TRBJ1-6|NA|TRBV6-5
TGTGCCAGCAGCCACGGGGCGCCTTCCCATTCACCCCTCCACTTT
CASSHGAPSHSPLHF
>NA|TRBJ2-1|NA|TRBV3-1/TRBV3-2
TGTGCCAGCAGCCCAAGCCATCTCAATGAGCAGTTCTTC
CASSPSHLNEQFF
>NA|TRBJ2-5|TRBD2|TRBV24-1
TGTGCCACCAGTGATCAGATTTTAGCGGGAGGGGAAGAGACCCAGTACTTC
CATSDQILAGGEETQYF
>NA|TRBJ2-2|NA|TRBV24-1
TGTGCCATCAGTCTCGAGGGGGTTGTCGGGGAGCTGTTTTTT
CAISLEGVVGELFF
>NA|TRBJ2-1|TRBD2|TRBV5-1
TGCGCCAGCAGCTTGGGTGCGGGAGTGTTCAATGAGCAGTTCTTC
CASSLGAGVFNEQFF
>NA|TRBJ1-1|NA|TRBV5-1
TGCGCCAGCAGCTTGGCAGGGTTCACTGAAGCTTTCTTT
CASSLAGFTEAFF
>NA|TRBJ1-1|NA|TRBV9
TGTGCCAGCAGCGCGGGGGTGAACACTGAAGCTTTCTTT
CASSAGVNTEAFF
>NA|TRBJ1-1|NA|TRBV11-2
TGTGCCAGCAGCTTAAAGGGGAACACTGAAGCTTTCTTT
CASSLKGNTEAFF
>NA|TRBJ2-5|NA|TRBV18
TGTGCCAGCTCATTGGGTCTCCAAGAGACCCAGTACTTC
CASSLGLQETQYF
>NA|TRBJ2-2|NA|TRBV7-9
TGTGCCAGCAGCTTACGGGGGCGGTCCGGGGAGCTGTTTTTT
CASSLRGRSGELFF
>few|TRBJ1-2|NA|TRBV24-1
TGTGCCACCAGTGACTATACACAGGAAACGATCTATGGCTACACCTTC
CATSDYTQETIYGYTF
>NA|TRBJ1-3|TRBD1|TRBV5-4
TGTGCCAGCAGCTTGGGAGGGACAGCTGGAAACACCATATATTTT
CASSLGGTAGNTIYF
>NA|TRBJ2-1|NA|TRBV28
TGTGCCAGCAGTTTAGGCGGGGTAAGATTCGTCGGGCAGTTCTTC
CASSLGGVRFVGQFF
>NA|TRBJ2-3|NA|TRBV7-9
TGTGCCAGCAGCCCCGAGGGCTATAGCACAGATACGCAGTATTTT
CASSPEGYSTDTQYF
>NA|TRBJ1-2|NA|TRBV7-8
TGTGCCAGCAGCTCTTCAGGAGTCCCGTACAATGGCTACACCTTC
CASSSSGVPYNGYTF
>NA|TRBJ2-1|TRBD2|TRBV19
TGTGCCAGTAGTATAGGGGCTAGCGGAACGTACAATGAGCAGTTCTTC
CASSIGASGTYNEQFF
>NA|TRBJ2-1|TRBD2|TRBV5-1
TGCGCCAGCAGTCTGGGGTGGGCGGGAGCCGGCAATGAGCAGTTCTTC
CASSLGWAGAGNEQFF
>few|TRBJ2-7|NA|TRBV9
TGTGCCAGCAGCCCCCAGAATGCTCTCTCCTACGAGCAGTACTTC
CASSPQNALSYEQYF
>NA|TRBJ1-5|NA|TRBV19
TGTGCCAGTAGCCCGGGCCTCAATCAGCCCCAGCATTTT
CASSPGLNQPQHF
>NA|TRBJ2-7|NA|TRBV12-5
TGTGCTAGTGGTTTGGTACGGGGAGACTACGAGCAGTACTTC
CASGLVRGDYEQYF
>NA|TRBJ2-6|NA|TRBV10-1
TGCGCCAGCAGTGATTCCGGTACTGGGGCCAACGTCCTGACTTTC
CASSDSGTGANVLTF
>few|TRBJ2-2|NA|TRBV3-1/TRBV3-2
TGTGCCAGCAGCCATACCGGAAATCCGAACACCGGGGAGCTGTTTTTT
CASSHTGNPNTGELFF
>large|TRBJ1-2|TRBD1|TRBV29-1
TGCAGCGCACTCAGGGGGGATGGCTACACCTTC
CSALRGDGYTF
>NA|TRBJ1-5|NA|TRBV18
TGTGCCAGCTCACCAACGGAGGACGGACAGCCCCAGCATTTT
CASSPTEDGQPQHF
>NA|TRBJ2-3|NA|TRBV11-3
TGTGCCAGCAGCTTCACTGGGAGGTTCACAGATACGCAGTATTTT
CASSFTGRFTDTQYF
>NA|TRBJ2-2|NA|TRBV30
TGTGCCTGGAGACGGGACTTCACCGGGGAGCTGTTTTTT
CAWRRDFTGELFF
>NA|TRBJ2-1|TRBD1|TRBV14
TGTGCCAGCAGCCAACAACAGGGGGCGACCCCCTACAATGAGCAGTTCTTC
CASSQQQGATPYNEQFF
>NA|TRBJ1-1|NA|TRBV29-1
TGCAGCGTTGAGGGGGGAAACACTGAAGCTTTCTTT
CSVEGGNTEAFF
>NA|TRBJ1-5|NA|TRBV12-3/TRBV12-4
TGTGCCAGCAGCAGGGCCAATCAGCCCCAGCATTTT
CASSRANQPQHF
>NA|TRBJ2-7|NA|TRBV10-1
TGCGCCAGCAGTGACGGGACTCCCTACGAGCAGTACTTC
CASSDGTPYEQYF
>few|TRBJ1-2|TRBD1|TRBV19
TGTGCCAGTAGTATCTTCGGGACAGGGGAAGGCTACACCTTC
CASSIFGTGEGYTF
>NA|TRBJ1-5|NA|TRBV5-6
TGTGCCAGCAGCTTGCCAGAACAGCCCCAGCATTTT
CASSLPEQPQHF
>NA|TRBJ2-7|NA|TRBV3-1/TRBV3-2
TGTGCCAGCAGCCAAGGTACTCTCCGTCAGGAGCAGTACTTC
CASSQGTLRQEQYF
>NA|TRBJ2-2|NA|TRBV18
TGTGCCAGCTCACCAACTCGACGGCTAGATACCGGGGAGCTGTTTTTT
CASSPTRRLDTGELFF
>few|TRBJ1-1|TRBD1|TRBV5-1
TGCGCCAGCAGCTCTACACAGGGGAAGGGCTTGAACACTGAAGCTTTCTTT
CASSSTQGKGLNTEAFF
>few|TRBJ1-5|TRBD1|TRBV7-2
TGTGCCAGCAGCCTTCCAGGGGGCCAGCCCCAGCATTTT
CASSLPGGQPQHF
>NA|TRBJ2-7|TRBD1|TRBV24-1
TGTGCCACCAGTAGTTCCAGGACAGGCGAGCAGTACTTC
CATSSSRTGEQYF
>once|TRBJ1-2|NA|TRBV9
TGTGCCAGCAGCGGAGAAAGACAGTCCTTC
CASSGERQSF
>large|TRBJ2-7|NA|TRBV7-9
TGTGCCAGCAGCTCGCGGCGGGGGCGGGAAAATCTCTACGAGCAGTACTTC
CASSSRRGRENLYEQYF
>NA|TRBJ1-4|TRBD1|TRBV28
TGTGCCAGCAAAACTGGACAGGGCGGGGCAAAACTGTTTTTT
CASKTGQGGAKLFF
>NA|TRBJ1-6|NA|TRBV25-1
TGTGCCAGCAGTGAAGGGGGCCGGGGATATTCACCCCTCCACTTT
CASSEGGRGYSPLHF
>NA|TRBJ1-2|TRBD1|TRBV30
TGTGCCTGGAGAGGACAGGGGGATAACTATGGCTACACCTTC
CAWRGQGDNYGYTF
>NA|TRBJ1-5|TRBD1|TRBV6-6
TGTGCCAGCAGTTACTCACAGGGGGTTCAGCCCCAGCATTTT
CASSYSQGVQPQHF
>few|TRBJ2-4|NA|TRBV11-2
TGTGCCAGCAGCTTATCGGCTAGAGAGACAGCCAAAAACATTCAGTACTTC
CASSLSARETAKNIQYF
>few|TRBJ1-6|NA|TRBV2
TGTGCCAGCCTATCTGGTTCACCCCTCCACTTT
CASLSGSPLHF
>once|TRBJ2-2|NA|TRBV5-4
TGTGCCAGCAGCTTACCGGGAAGAAGGGCGGGGGAGCTGTTTTTT
CASSLPGRRAGELFF